Presented here are 5 T cell receptor beta chains from one specimen sequenced in a study of Graves' ophthalmopathy and Graves' hyperthyroidism. The study amplified TCR beta CDR3 regions using RNA transcripts. HTBI-primed RT-PCR formed the first round, and a multiplex PCR formed the second. TCRdb re-analysed the multiplex PCR reads in MiXCR, keeping a single row per CDR3 protein. This table has over a million distinct CDR3 sequences, about 40% appearing once. The sequencing input was peripheral blood or thyroid tissue (not recorded which). The receptor set was obtained from an adult man with Graves' hyperthyroidism.

The rearrangement uses TRBV10-3 and TRBJ1-2; 9 bases are shared with TRBD1. From germline, CDR1 is ENHRY and CDR2 SYGVKD. The V gene end was trimmed by 5 bases and the J gene end by 6 bases; junction bases not matched to a gene: 4. The CDR3 sequence is 13 residues long. CDR3 nucleotide sequence: TGTGCCATCAGTTCGGGACAGGGAGATGGCTACACCTTC. Its translation: CAISSGQGDGYTF.

The CDR3, as DNA: TGCAGCGTAGCCCCGGGACTCCACTCCTACGAGCAGTACTTC. Protein sequence: CSVAPGLHSYEQYF. The gene calls are TRBV29-1 and TRBJ2-7; maybe TRBD2 (6 bases). The CDR3 covers 14 residues. Germline V gene sequence: CDR1 SQVTM, CDR2 ANQGSEA. V gave up 6 bases and J gave up 0 bases, with 15 bases separating them.

As to this clonotype: The DNA is omitted, as the CDR3 cannot be located on it reliably, and the CDR3 follows TCRdb's listing. The V and J genes are TRBV25-1 and TRBJ1-4; the D call of TRBD1 is as the table states it, not checked on the DNA. Germline-derived CDR1 and CDR2 are MGHDK and SYGVNS. A total of 16 residues make up the CDR3, ends included. CDR3 in amino acids: CACSASWRGAREKLFF.

The chain has TRBV7-2 and TRBJ2-5; 11 positions agree with TRBD1. This CDR3 has 17 amino acids. CDR1 and CDR2 from the germline V gene are SGHTA and FQGNSA. Losses at the gene ends were 5 bases for V and 1 base for J; bases not matched to a gene: 9. As DNA, the CDR3 is TGTGCCAGCAGCCCGAGGACAGGGGGCTCCCCCCAAGAGACCCAGTACTTC. Protein: CASSPRTGGSPQETQYF.

This clonotype was counted many times. The chain links TRBV10-3 to TRBJ1-1; no clear D gene. The ends were cut back, 8 bases at V and 1 base at J, with 5 bases in the middle. This CDR3 comprises 11 residues. Germline V gene data show CDR1 as ENHRY and CDR2 as SYGVKD. CDR3 nucleotides: TGTGCCATCTTAGAGAACACTGAAGCTTTCTTT. This encodes CAILENTEAFF.